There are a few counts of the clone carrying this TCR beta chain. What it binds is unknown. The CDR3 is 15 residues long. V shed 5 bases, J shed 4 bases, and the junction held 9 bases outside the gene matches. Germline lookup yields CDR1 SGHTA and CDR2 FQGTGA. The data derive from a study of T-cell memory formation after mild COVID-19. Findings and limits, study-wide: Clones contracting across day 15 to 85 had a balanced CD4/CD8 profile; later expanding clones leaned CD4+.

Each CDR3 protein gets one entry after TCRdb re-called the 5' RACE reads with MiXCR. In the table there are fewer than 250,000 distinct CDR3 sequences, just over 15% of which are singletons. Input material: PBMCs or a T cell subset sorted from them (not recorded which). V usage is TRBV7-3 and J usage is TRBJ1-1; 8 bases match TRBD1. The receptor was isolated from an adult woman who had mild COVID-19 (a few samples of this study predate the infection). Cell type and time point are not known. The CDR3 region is CASSPQKTGGTEAFF. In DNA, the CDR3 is TGTGCCAGCAGCCCCCAAAAAACAGGGGGCACTGAAGCTTTCTTT.